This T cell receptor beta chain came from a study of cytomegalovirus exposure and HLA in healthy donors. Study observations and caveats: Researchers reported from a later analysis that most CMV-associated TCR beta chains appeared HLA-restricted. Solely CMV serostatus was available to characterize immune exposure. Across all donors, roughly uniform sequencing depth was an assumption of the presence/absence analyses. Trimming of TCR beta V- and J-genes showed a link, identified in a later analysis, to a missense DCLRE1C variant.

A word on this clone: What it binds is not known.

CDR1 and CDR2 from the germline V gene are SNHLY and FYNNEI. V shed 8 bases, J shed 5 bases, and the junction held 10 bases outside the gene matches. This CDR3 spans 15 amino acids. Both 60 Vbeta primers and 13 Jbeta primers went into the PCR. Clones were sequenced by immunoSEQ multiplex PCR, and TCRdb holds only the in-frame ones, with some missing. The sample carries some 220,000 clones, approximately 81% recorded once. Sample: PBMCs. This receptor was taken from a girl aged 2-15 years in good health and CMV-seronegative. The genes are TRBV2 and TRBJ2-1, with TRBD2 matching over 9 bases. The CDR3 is CASLWGLAGDNEQFF. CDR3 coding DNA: TGTGCCAGCTTATGGGGACTAGCAGGGGACAATGAGCAGTTCTTC.